These 18 T cell receptor beta chains came from one sample sequenced in a study of Graves' ophthalmopathy and Graves' hyperthyroidism. TCR beta CDR3 regions were amplified from RNA transcripts. Amplification began with first-round RT-PCR using HTBI primers, then second-round multiplex PCR was performed. TCRdb re-derived calls from the multiplex PCR reads in MiXCR, one entry per CDR3 protein. The data contain about 420,000 distinct CDR3 sequences, about 21% of them singletons. Sequencing was carried out using peripheral blood. All receptors come from a woman aged 18-35 years with stable Graves' hyperthyroidism.

This clonotype was seen repeatedly, ten times or more. The chain combines TRBV6-2 or TRBV6-3 with TRBJ2-6, with D possibly being TRBD1 (5 bases). This CDR3 comprises 17 residues. Germline V gives CDR1 MNHEY, CDR2 SVGEGT. V lost 5 bases to trimming and J lost 0 bases, with 14 bases between them. The CDR3 sequence: CASSKTGPDSGANVLTF. CDR3 coding DNA: TGTGCCAGCAGTAAAACAGGCCCTGACTCTGGGGCCAACGTCCTGACTTTC.

There are many counts of this clonotype. The gene calls are TRBV12-3 or TRBV12-4 and TRBJ1-6; D is unresolved. The CDR3 has 16 amino acids. V was cut by 1 base and J by 5 bases, with 12 bases left in between. The CDR3 protein is CASSLGWLDDNSPLHF. The CDR3 DNA sequence: TGTGCCAGCAGTTTAGGATGGCTGGACGATAATTCACCCCTCCACTTT.

This clonotype came up many times. CDR3 in DNA: TGTGCCAGCAGTCCTCGGGGGAGGGGGGACTACGAGCAGTACTTC. This sequence encodes CASSPRGRGDYEQYF. V is TRBV28 and J is TRBJ2-7, with D perhaps matching TRBD2 (7 bases). Germline loops: CDR1 MDHEN, CDR2 SYDVKM. V lost 5 bases, J lost 3 bases, and 17 bases lay in between. The CDR3 is 15 amino acids.

This clonotype was detected many times. This rearrangement joins TRBV5-5 to TRBJ2-7; D is unresolved. The V end lost 4 bases, the J end lost 2 bases, and 13 bases lay between the germline ends. The CDR3 consists of 14 residues. Germline values: CDR1 SGHKS, CDR2 YYEKEE (reference sequence). The CDR3 DNA reads TGTGCCAGCAGCCCAGGCGCAGATACCTACGAGCAGTACTTC. Protein sequence: CASSPGADTYEQYF.

This clonotype was found many times. V is TRBV20-1 and J is TRBJ1-1, with D perhaps TRBD1 (5 bases). The CDR3 loop spans 15 amino acids. V was shortened by 6 bases and J by 1 base, with 18 bases between the two germline ends. Germline V gives CDR1 DFQATT, CDR2 SNEGSKA (reference sequence). CDR3 sequence reads: CSAQTPRGPNTEAFF. CDR3 coding DNA: TGCAGTGCCCAGACCCCGAGGGGCCCGAACACTGAAGCTTTCTTT.

This clonotype was observed many times. The chain recombines TRBV20-1 with TRBJ2-5; 10 bases fit TRBD2. V shed 3 bases, J shed 5 bases, and the junction held 6 bases outside the gene matches. The CDR3 is made up of 14 amino acids. The germline gives CDR1 DFQATT, CDR2 SNEGSKA (reference sequence). The CDR3 coding sequence is TGCAGTGCTAGGGGACTAGCGTTAGGGGAGACCCAGTACTTC. Translating it yields CSARGLALGETQYF.

This clonotype was counted only a few times. V gene TRBV9 combines with J gene TRBJ2-5; D perhaps matches TRBD2 (7 bases). V was pared by 3 bases and J by 3 bases, with 15 bases between. Germline V gene data show CDR1 as SGDLS and CDR2 as YYNGEE. This CDR3 has 15 residues. The CDR3, as DNA: TGTGCCAGCAGCGCTGGGGGGGGCGTGGAAGAGACCCAGTACTTC. Amino acid sequence: CASSAGGGVEETQYF. The full variable domain, with the rest looked up from reference TRBV9 and TRBJ2-5, is DSGVTQTPKHLITATGQRVTLRCSPRSGDLSVYWYQQSLDQGLQFLIQYYNGEERAKGNILERFSAQQFPDLHSELNLSSLELGDSALYFCASSAGGGVEETQYFGPGTRLLVL.

This clonotype showed up many times. V usage is TRBV28 and J usage is TRBJ1-5, with D perhaps TRBD2 (6 bases). The J call may not be correct, given that the DNA end is closer to TRBJ2-3. Germline assignment: CDR1 MDHEN and CDR2 SYDVKM. The CDR3 totals 16 residues. The CDR3: CASSPRHRGSNQPQYF. The DNA of the CDR3 is TGTGCCAGCAGTCCCCGGCATCGGGGGAGCAATCAGCCCCAGTATTTT.

At least ten counts were recorded for this clonotype. This chain joins TRBV4-1 and TRBJ1-2; the match to TRBD1 covers 7 bases. V lost 1 base, J lost 7 bases, and 3 bases stayed unmatched. The CDR3 contains 13 residues. The germline CDR1 and CDR2 sequences are MGHRA and YSYEKL. The CDR3 is CASSQAGGSGYTF. The CDR3 nucleotides read TGCGCCAGCAGCCAAGCAGGGGGATCTGGCTACACCTTC.

This clonotype was counted a few times. This chain connects TRBV20-1 to TRBJ1-1, with 7 bases aligning to TRBD1. Germline loops: CDR1 DFQATT, CDR2 SNEGSKA (reference sequence). Unmatched junction bases numbered 7, after V lost 5 bases and J lost 7 bases. This CDR3 is built from 12 residues. This chain's CDR3 is CSADRTGDEAFF. CDR3 coding DNA: TGCAGTGCTGATCGGACAGGCGATGAAGCTTTCTTT.

This clonotype was counted at least ten times. The chain is built from TRBV6-1 and TRBJ2-5, with 7 bases lining up with TRBD2. CDR1 and CDR2 (germline): MNHNS, SASEGT. The length of the CDR3 is 14 residues. The V gene end was trimmed by 4 bases and the J gene end by 2 bases; junction bases not matched to a gene: 4. CDR3 amino acids: CASSVRAGQETQYF. In nucleotides, the CDR3 is TGTGCCAGCAGTGTCAGAGCGGGACAAGAGACCCAGTACTTC.

This clonotype was seen many times. The CDR3 nucleotides read TGTGCCAGCAGCCCTAGTTACAGGGGCTACTCCTACGAGCAGTACTTC. This encodes CASSPSYRGYSYEQYF. V usage is TRBV11-2 and J usage is TRBJ2-7; 7 positions match TRBD1. The trim removed 5 bases at V and 0 bases at J, leaving 10 bases unmatched. The CDR3 consists of 16 residues. The germline V gene has CDR1 SGHAT and CDR2 FQNNGV.

The rearrangement links TRBV6-2 or TRBV6-3 to TRBJ2-7, with D perhaps TRBD2 (7 bases). This CDR3 spans 15 amino acids. CDR1 and CDR2 from the germline V gene are MNHEY and SVGEGT. The germline V and J ends were trimmed by 5 bases and 1 base, with 15 bases remaining between them. CDR3 DNA sequence: TGTGCCAGCAGTCTGCGGGGGACACCATCCTACGAGCAGTACTTC. Translated: CASSLRGTPSYEQYF.

Ten or more counts support this clonotype. The V gene is TRBV15, the J gene TRBJ1-6; D gene ambiguous. The CDR3 is 14 amino acids. In germline, CDR1 is LNHNV, CDR2 YYDKDF (reference sequence). V lost 0 bases to trimming and J lost 6 bases, with 6 bases between them. CDR3 loop: CATSRDGSNSPLHF. In DNA form, the CDR3 reads TGTGCCACCAGCAGAGATGGCAGTAATTCACCCCTCCACTTT.

This clonotype was recorded at least ten times. The chain uses TRBV11-2 and TRBJ1-2; 7 bases are shared with TRBD1. The germline CDR1 and CDR2 sequences are SGHAT and FQNNGV. V gave up 1 base and J gave up 4 bases; unmatched junction bases: 12. CDR3 size: 17 residues. DNA for the CDR3: TGTGCCAGCAGCTTAGGGTTTAGTCCCGAGGGGGCCTATGGCTACACCTTC. Amino acid sequence: CASSLGFSPEGAYGYTF.

J is TRBJ1-1 and V is TRBV6-5; D unresolved. The CDR3 sequence is 14 residues long. Trimming removed 0 bases at V and 3 bases at J, with 8 bases between. CDR1 is MNHEY and CDR2 is SVGAGI in the germline V gene. CDR3 protein: CASSYSPGYTEAFF. The DNA for the CDR3 is TGTGCCAGCAGTTACTCCCCTGGGTACACTGAAGCTTTCTTT.

About this clonotype itself: Its ends do not fully match the called genes, so a read error is possible. The CDR3 nucleotides are TGTGCCAGCAGACTAATGAACACTGATGCTTTCTTT. This sequence encodes CASRLMNTDAFF. This chain joins TRBV12-3 or TRBV12-4 and TRBJ1-1; D gene unclear. The CDR3 loop spans 12 amino acids.

With respect to this clonotype: Just one base apart from a much larger clone, this may be a read error. The V call is TRBV5-1, the J call TRBJ2-7; TRBD2 might be the D (6 bases). The CDR3 runs 18 residues. V was pared by 0 bases and J by 3 bases, with 22 bases between. Germline CDR1 is SGHRS and CDR2 is YFSETQ. The chain's CDR3 is CASSLAGLSEGFYYEQYF. The CDR3 DNA reads as TGCGCCAGCAGCTTGGCCGGACTATCGGAGGGGTTCTACTACGAGCAGTACTTC.